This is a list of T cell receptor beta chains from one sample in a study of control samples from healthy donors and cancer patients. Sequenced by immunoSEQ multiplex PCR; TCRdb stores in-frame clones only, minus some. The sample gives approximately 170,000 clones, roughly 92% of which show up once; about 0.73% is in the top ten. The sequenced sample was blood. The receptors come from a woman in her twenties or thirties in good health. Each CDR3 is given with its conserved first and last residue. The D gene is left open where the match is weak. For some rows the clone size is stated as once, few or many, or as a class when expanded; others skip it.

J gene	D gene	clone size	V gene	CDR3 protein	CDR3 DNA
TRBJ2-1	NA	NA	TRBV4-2	CASSQDRGSSYNEQFF	TGTGCCAGCAGCCAAGATCGAGGGAGCTCCTACAATGAGCAGTTCTTC
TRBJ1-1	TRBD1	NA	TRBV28	CASRARQGNTEAFF	TGTGCCAGCAGAGCGAGACAGGGGAACACTGAAGCTTTCTTT
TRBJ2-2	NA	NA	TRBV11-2	CASSLVRTGELFF	TGTGCCAGCAGCTTAGTTCGTACCGGGGAGCTGTTTTTT
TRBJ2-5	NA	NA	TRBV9	CASSVGLQETQYF	TGTGCCAGCAGCGTAGGACTACAAGAGACCCAGTACTTC
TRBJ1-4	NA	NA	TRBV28	CASSSLPGRGKDRKLFF	TGTGCCAGCAGTTCCCTGCCAGGGAGGGGTAAAGATAGAAAACTGTTTTTT
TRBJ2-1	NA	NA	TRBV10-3	CAISESHQYGEQFF	TGTGCCATCAGTGAGTCTCACCAATATGGGGAGCAGTTCTTC
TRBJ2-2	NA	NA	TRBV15	CATSVMGSYTGELFF	TGTGCCACCAGCGTGATGGGCAGCTACACCGGGGAGCTGTTTTTT
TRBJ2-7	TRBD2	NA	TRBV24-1	CATSSGTSGRHEQYF	TGTGCCACGTCATCCGGGACTAGCGGGAGACACGAGCAGTACTTC
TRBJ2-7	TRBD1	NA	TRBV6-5	CASTGVRSYEQYF	TGTGCCAGTACAGGGGTCCGCTCGTACGAGCAGTACTTC
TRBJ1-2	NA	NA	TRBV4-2	CASSQGGDPGRYGYTF	TGTGCCAGCAGCCAAGGAGGGGATCCAGGGCGGTATGGCTACACCTTC
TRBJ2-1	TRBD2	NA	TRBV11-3	CASSGLGNEQFF	TGTGCCAGCAGCGGACTAGGAAATGAGCAGTTCTTC
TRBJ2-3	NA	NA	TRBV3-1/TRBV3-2	CASSPKDRGRWTDTQYF	TGTGCCAGCAGCCCGAAGGACAGAGGACGGTGGACAGATACGCAGTATTTT
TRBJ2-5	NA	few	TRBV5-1	CASSLYGKETQYF	TGCGCCAGCAGCTTGTACGGGAAGGAGACCCAGTACTTC
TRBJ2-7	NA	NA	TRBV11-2	CASSLVVVPYEQYF	TGTGCCAGCAGCTTAGTAGTAGTCCCCTACGAGCAGTACTTC
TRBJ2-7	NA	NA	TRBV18	CASSPASYEQYF	TGTGCCAGCTCACCAGCCTCCTACGAGCAGTACTTC
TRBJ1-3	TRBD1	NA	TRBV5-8	CASRPGQGSGNTIYF	TGTGCCAGCAGACCTGGACAGGGATCAGGAAACACCATATATTTT
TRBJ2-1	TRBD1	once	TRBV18	CASSLDRINNEQFF	TGTGCCAGCTCACTGGACAGGATTAACAATGAGCAGTTCTTC
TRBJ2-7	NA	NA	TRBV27	CASSLLRPSPLYEQYF	TGTGCCAGCAGTTTATTAAGGCCTAGTCCCCTCTACGAGCAGTACTTC
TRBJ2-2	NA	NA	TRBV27	CASSFGGPTGELFF	TGTGCCAGCAGTTTCGGGGGGCCGACCGGGGAGCTGTTTTTT
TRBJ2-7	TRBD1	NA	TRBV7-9	CASSPGQGLYEQYF	TGTGCCAGCAGCCCAGGACAGGGGTTATACGAGCAGTACTTC
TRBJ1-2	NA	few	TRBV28	CASRTGDYGYTF	TGTGCCAGCAGAACAGGAGACTATGGCTACACCTTC
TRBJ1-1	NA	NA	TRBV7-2	CASSLNGMNTEAFF	TGTGCCAGCAGCTTAAACGGAATGAACACTGAAGCTTTCTTT
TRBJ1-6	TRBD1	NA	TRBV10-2	CASSVPQGASYNSPLHF	TGCGCCAGCAGTGTACCACAGGGGGCCTCCTATAATTCACCCCTCCACTTT
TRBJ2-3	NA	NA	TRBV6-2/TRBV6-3	CASSYSSVTDTQYF	TGTGCCAGCAGTTACTCTAGCGTGACAGATACGCAGTATTTT
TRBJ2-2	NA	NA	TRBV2	CASRTRDYTGELFF	TGTGCCAGCAGGACTAGGGATTACACCGGGGAGCTGTTTTTT
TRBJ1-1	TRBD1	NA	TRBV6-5	CATTLGQGNTEAFF	TGTGCCACCACTCTTGGACAGGGGAATACTGAAGCTTTCTTT
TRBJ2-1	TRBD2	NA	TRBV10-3	CAISESNQGGNEQFF	TGTGCCATCAGTGAGTCGAACCAGGGAGGGAATGAGCAGTTCTTC
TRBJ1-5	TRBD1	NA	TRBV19	CASSMGTASNQPQHF	TGTGCCAGTAGTATGGGGACAGCAAGCAATCAGCCCCAGCATTTT
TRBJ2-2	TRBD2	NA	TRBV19	CASSPTVLAGTNTGELFF	TGTGCCAGTAGCCCCACGGTACTAGCGGGAACGAACACCGGGGAGCTGTTTTTT
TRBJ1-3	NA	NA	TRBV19	CASRTDRGSTGNTIYF	TGTGCCAGCAGGACCGATAGGGGTTCTACTGGAAACACCATATATTTT
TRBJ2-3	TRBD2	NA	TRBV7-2	CASSSRLAGISTDTQYF	TGTGCCAGCAGCTCTAGACTAGCGGGTATTAGCACAGATACGCAGTATTTT
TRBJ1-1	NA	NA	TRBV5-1	CASSPRTVNTEAFF	TGCGCCAGCAGCCCGAGGACGGTGAACACTGAAGCTTTCTTT
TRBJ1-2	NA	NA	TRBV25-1	CASSHGGGNYGYTF	TGTGCCAGCAGTCATGGTGGGGGCAACTATGGCTACACCTTC
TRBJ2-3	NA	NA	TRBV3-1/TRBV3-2	CASSQEPGRSTDTQYF	TGTGCCAGCAGCCAAGAACCCGGGAGAAGCACAGATACGCAGTATTTT
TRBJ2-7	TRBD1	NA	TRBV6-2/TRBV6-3	CASSRQGAGYEQYF	TGTGCCAGCAGCCGACAGGGAGCAGGGTACGAGCAGTACTTC
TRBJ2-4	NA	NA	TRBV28	CASSLGQGGWSLKNIQYF	TGTGCCAGCAGTTTAGGGCAGGGGGGTTGGAGCCTAAAAAACATTCAGTACTTC
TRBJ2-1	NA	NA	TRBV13	CASSFPTNIGFSEQFF	TGTGCCAGCAGCTTTCCAACTAACATCGGCTTCAGCGAGCAGTTCTTC
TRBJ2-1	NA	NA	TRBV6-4	CASSEGDHNEQFF	TGTGCCAGCAGTGAGGGGGACCACAATGAGCAGTTCTTC
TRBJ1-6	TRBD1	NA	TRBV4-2	CASSQDMGTANSPLHF	TGTGCCAGCAGCCAAGATATGGGGACAGCAAATTCACCCCTCCACTTT
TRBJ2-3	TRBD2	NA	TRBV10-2	CASSESLTSGSTDTQYF	TGCGCCAGCAGTGAGTCCCTTACTAGCGGGAGCACAGATACGCAGTATTTT
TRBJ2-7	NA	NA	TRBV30	CAWSVGSTYEQYF	TGTGCCTGGAGTGTGGGTAGCACCTACGAGCAGTACTTC
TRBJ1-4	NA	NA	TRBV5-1	CASSRGAGPTNEKLFF	TGCGCCAGCAGCCGGGGCGCGGGGCCGACTAATGAAAAACTGTTTTTT
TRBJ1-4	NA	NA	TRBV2	CASSGGTTNEKLFF	TGTGCCAGCAGCGGCGGTACAACTAATGAAAAACTGTTTTTT
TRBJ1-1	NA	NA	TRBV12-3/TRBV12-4	CASSFRFGAFF	TGTGCCAGCAGTTTTCGCTTTGGAGCTTTCTTT